This TCR beta chain appears in the sequencing data of a study of T cells in localized non-small cell lung cancer. The J segment lost 0 bases and the V segment lost 9 bases, leaving 3 bases of the junction unmatched. The CDR3 contains 13 residues. CDR1 and CDR2 from the germline V gene are LNHDA and SQIVND (reference sequence). In the case of this clone: Its antigen is unidentified.

Study observations and caveats: A raised T cell density in blood coincided with lengthier overall survival. Detection in adjacent lung was observed for a median approximately 52 of the top 100 tumor clones. Uninvolved nearby lung showed the greatest T cell clonality, exceeding that found in tumor. Heterogeneity within the tumor remains possible, as just one region underwent sequencing.

Some clones are missing from TCRdb's copy, which holds only in-frame ones; the method was immunoSEQ multiplex PCR. The sample yields about 41,000 clones, about 88% seen once. The material was peripheral blood, obtained before any cancer treatment. The TCR sequence derives from a woman aged 18 to 55 with stage III lung adenocarcinoma. V gene TRBV19 combines with J gene TRBJ1-2, with 8 bases lining up with TRBD1. The CDR3 region has the DNA TGTGCCAGCCAACAGGGGGCTAACTATGGCTACACCTTC. Its translation: CASQQGANYGYTF. Looking up the rest from reference TRBV19 and TRBJ1-2 gives the full variable domain: DGGITQSPKYLFRKEGQNVTLSCEQNLNHDAMYWYRQDPGQGLRLIYYSQIVNDFQKGDIAEGYSVSREKKESFPLTVTSAQKNPTAFYLCASQQGANYGYTFGSGTRLTVV.